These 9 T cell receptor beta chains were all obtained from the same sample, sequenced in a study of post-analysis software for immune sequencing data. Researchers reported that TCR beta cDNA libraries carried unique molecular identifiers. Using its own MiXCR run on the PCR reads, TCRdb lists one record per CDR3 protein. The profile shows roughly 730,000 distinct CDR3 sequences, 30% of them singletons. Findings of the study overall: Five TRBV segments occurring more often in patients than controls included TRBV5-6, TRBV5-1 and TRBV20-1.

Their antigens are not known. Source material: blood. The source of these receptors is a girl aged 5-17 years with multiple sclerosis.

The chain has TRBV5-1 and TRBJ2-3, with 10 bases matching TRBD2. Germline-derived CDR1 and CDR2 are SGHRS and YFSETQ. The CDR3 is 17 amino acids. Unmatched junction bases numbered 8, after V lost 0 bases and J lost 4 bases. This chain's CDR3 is CASSLGRLAGVADTQYF. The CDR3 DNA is TGCGCCAGCAGCTTGGGAAGGCTAGCGGGAGTCGCAGATACGCAGTATTTT.

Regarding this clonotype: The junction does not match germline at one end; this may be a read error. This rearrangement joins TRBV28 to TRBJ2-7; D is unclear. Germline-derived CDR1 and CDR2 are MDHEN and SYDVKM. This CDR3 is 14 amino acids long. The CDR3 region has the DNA TGTGCCAGCAGTCCTTCAGGCAGCTCCTACGAGCACTACTTC. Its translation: CASSPSGSSYEHYF. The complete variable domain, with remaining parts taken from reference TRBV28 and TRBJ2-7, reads DVKVTQSSRYLVKRTGEKVFLECVQDMDHENMFWYRQDPGLGLRLIYFSYDVKMKEKGDIPEGYSVSREKKERFSLILESASTNQTSMYLCASSPSGSSYEHYFGPGTRLTVT.

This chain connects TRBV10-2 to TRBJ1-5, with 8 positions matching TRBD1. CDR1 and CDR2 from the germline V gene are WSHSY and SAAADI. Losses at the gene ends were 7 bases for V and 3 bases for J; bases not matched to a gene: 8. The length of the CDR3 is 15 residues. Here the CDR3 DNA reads TGCGCCAGCAAGGTGGCAGGGGGCGACAATCAGCCCCAGCATTTT. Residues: CASKVAGGDNQPQHF.

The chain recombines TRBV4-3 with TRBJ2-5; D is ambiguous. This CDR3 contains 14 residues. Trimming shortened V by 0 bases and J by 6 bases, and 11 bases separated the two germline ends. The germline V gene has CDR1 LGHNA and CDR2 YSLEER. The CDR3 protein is CASSQDPGAKTQYF. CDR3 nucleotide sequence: TGCGCCAGCAGCCAAGATCCGGGTGCGAAGACCCAGTACTTC.

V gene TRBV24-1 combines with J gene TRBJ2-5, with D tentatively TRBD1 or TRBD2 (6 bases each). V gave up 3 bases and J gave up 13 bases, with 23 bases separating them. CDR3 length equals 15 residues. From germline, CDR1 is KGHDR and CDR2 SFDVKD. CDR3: CATSDPGDRLGDRYF. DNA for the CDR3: TGTGCCACCAGTGATCCAGGGGACCGACTAGGGGACCGGTACTTC.

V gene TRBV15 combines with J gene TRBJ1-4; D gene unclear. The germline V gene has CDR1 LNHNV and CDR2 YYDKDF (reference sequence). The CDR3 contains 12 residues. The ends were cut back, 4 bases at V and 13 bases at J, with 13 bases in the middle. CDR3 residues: CATSTQASGLFF. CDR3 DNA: TGTGCCACCAGCACCCAGGCGTCGGGACTGTTTTTT.

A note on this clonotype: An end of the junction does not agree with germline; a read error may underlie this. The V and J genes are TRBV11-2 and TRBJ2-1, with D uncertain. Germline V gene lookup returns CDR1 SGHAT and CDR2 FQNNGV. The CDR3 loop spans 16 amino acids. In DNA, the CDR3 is TGTGCCAGCAGCATAGAACTCGTGTGGCCCTACAATGAGCAGTTCTTC. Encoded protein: CASSIELVWPYNEQFF.

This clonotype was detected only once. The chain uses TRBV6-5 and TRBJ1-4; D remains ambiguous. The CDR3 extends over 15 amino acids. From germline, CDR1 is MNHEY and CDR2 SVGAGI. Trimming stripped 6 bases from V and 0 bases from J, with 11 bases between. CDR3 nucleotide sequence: TGTGCCAGCAGGATAGAGGGAGCAACTAATGAAAAACTGTTTTTT. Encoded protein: CASRIEGATNEKLFF.

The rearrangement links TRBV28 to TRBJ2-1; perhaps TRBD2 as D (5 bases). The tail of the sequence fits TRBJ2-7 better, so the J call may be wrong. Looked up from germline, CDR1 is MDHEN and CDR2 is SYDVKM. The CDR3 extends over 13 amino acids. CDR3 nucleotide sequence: TGTGCCAGCAGGGCGGAGGCCTACAATGAGCAGTACTTC. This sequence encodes CASRAEAYNEQYF.